The entry that follows covers one TCR beta chain sequence. The sample originates from a study of shared clonotypes between healthy human individuals. The CDR3 has 12 residues. The protocol was immunoSEQ multiplex PCR, while the TCRdb copy is restricted to in-frame clones and leaves out a portion. The sample shows approximately 2,300,000 clones, around 92% of them seen only once. The specimen sequenced was naive CD4+ T cells from PBMCs. This sample's subset: CD45RA+ positively selected. This TCR was recovered from a man aged 18 to 30 in good health. Some clones in this sample may be carry-over from other donors' samples. The rearrangement uses TRBV21-1 and TRBJ1-4. TRBV21-1 is noted as a pseudogene. The CDR3 loop reads CASSPVDEKLFF. CDR3 in DNA: TGTGCCAGCAGCCCGGTGGATGAAAAACTGTTTTTT.